A single sample is the source of the 19 T cell receptor beta chains below, sequenced in a study of T cells in Graves' hyperthyroidism and ophthalmopathy. Template material for amplifying TCR beta CDR3 regions consisted of RNA transcripts. In the first-round RT-PCR of the TCR CDR3, the HTBI primer set was used. TCRdb processed the multiplex PCR reads anew with MiXCR; each CDR3 protein has one entry. Here the sample spans hundreds of thousands of distinct CDR3 sequences, more than 14% being singletons. The specimen sequenced was blood. These receptors originate from a woman aged 50 to 65 with Graves' ophthalmopathy.

This clonotype has ten or more counts. The chain has TRBV20-1 and TRBJ2-1; D gene ambiguous. CDR1 is DFQATT and CDR2 is SNEGSKA in the germline V gene (reference sequence). Trimming pared 4 bases from V and 5 bases from J, leaving 12 bases between. The CDR3 consists of 13 residues. CDR3 residues: CSATTQFNNEQFF. The CDR3 DNA reads TGCAGTGCTACTACGCAATTTAACAATGAGCAGTTCTTC.

CDR3 protein: CASSEHRQETYNEQFF. The CDR3 coding sequence is TGTGCCAGCAGTGAACATAGGCAGGAAACATACAATGAGCAGTTCTTC. The rearrangement joins TRBV6-1 to TRBJ2-1, with no clear D. V lost 2 bases and J lost 4, with 15 bases in between. The germline CDR1 and CDR2 sequences are MNHNS and SASEGT. The CDR3 covers 16 residues.

This clonotype was counted many times. The chain uses TRBV7-9 and TRBJ2-3; no clear D. V was trimmed by 7 bases and J by 10 bases, leaving 24 bases between them. Germline loops: CDR1 SEHNR, CDR2 FQNEAQ (reference sequence). The CDR3 contains 15 residues. The CDR3 protein is CASTLWLAGDPSQYF. For the CDR3, the DNA is TGTGCCAGCACCCTATGGTTAGCCGGAGATCCCTCGCAGTATTTT.

V usage is TRBV20-1 and J usage is TRBJ2-1, with D unclear. Between the trimmed V and J ends, which lost 3 bases and 0 bases, there was a span of 6 bases. The germline V gene encodes CDR1 DFQATT and CDR2 SNEGSKA (reference sequence). The CDR3 is made up of 13 amino acids. The CDR3 sequence: CSASDPSYNEQFF. The CDR3 coding sequence is TGCAGTGCTAGCGATCCCTCCTACAATGAGCAGTTCTTC.

This chain uses TRBV7-3 with TRBJ2-3, with 9 bases matching TRBD2. Germline V gene sequence: CDR1 SGHTA, CDR2 FQGTGA. This CDR3 is built from 15 residues. Losses at the gene ends were 3 bases for V and 5 bases for J; bases not matched to a gene: 6. This chain's CDR3 is CASSLEREALDTQYF. In DNA form, the CDR3 reads TGTGCCAGCAGCTTGGAGCGGGAGGCTTTAGATACGCAGTATTTT.

This clonotype has a count of ten or more. The V gene is TRBV6-2 or TRBV6-3, the J gene TRBJ2-2; 10 bases are shared with TRBD2. V shed 1 base and J 3 bases; nucleotides not matched to a gene: 8. Germline V gene sequence: CDR1 MNHEY, CDR2 SVGEGT. The CDR3 is 18 amino acids. The CDR3 region is CASSYYPSGRLDTGELFF. The CDR3 DNA is TGTGCCAGCAGTTACTACCCTAGCGGGAGATTGGACACCGGGGAGCTGTTTTTT.

In its sample, this clonotype was seen many times. V usage is TRBV11-3 and J usage is TRBJ2-1; 12 bases are a match to TRBD2. CDR1 and CDR2 from the germline V gene are SGHNT and YENEEA. CDR3 length equals 17 residues. Germline trimming cut 5 bases from V and 6 bases from J; bases unmatched to any gene: 11. CDR3 bases: TGTGCCAGCAGCCTCCTGACTAGCGGGAGTAGATCCAATGAGCAGTTCTTC. The encoded protein is CASSLLTSGSRSNEQFF.

This clonotype was detected only a few times. This chain connects TRBV20-1 to TRBJ1-1, with a tentative D call TRBD1 (5 bases). This CDR3 is 14 amino acids long. The V gene's germline CDR1 is DFQATT and CDR2 SNEGSKA (reference sequence). The V end was cut by 6 bases, the J end by 3 bases, with 17 bases between. The CDR3 DNA reads TGCAGTGCACCAGAGGGGAAGGGGTACACTGAAGCTTTCTTT. It translates to CSAPEGKGYTEAFF.

This clonotype was seen only a few times. The rearrangement links TRBV30 to TRBJ2-1; D gene ambiguous. The CDR3 covers 12 residues. From germline, CDR1 is GTSNPN and CDR2 SVGIG (reference sequence). The germline V and J ends were trimmed by 2 bases and 5 bases, with 7 bases remaining between them. CDR3 nucleotides: TGTGCCTGGAGTCCCTCAGACAATGAGCAGTTCTTC. Encoded protein: CAWSPSDNEQFF.

Many counts were recorded for this clonotype. The CDR3 DNA sequence: TGTGCCAGCAGCCAAGTAACTCAACAGGGGGTAGAAAATGAGCAGTTCTTC. Translation: CASSQVTQQGVENEQFF. The rearrangement joins TRBV3-1 to TRBJ2-1, with 8 bases matching TRBD1. The CDR3 extends over 17 amino acids. Trimming cost V 1 base and J 7 bases; bases outside gene matches: 12. The germline V gene has CDR1 LGHDT and CDR2 YNNKEL (reference sequence).

This clonotype was detected a few times. J is TRBJ1-2 and V is TRBV19; D is undetermined. The CDR3 is made up of 14 amino acids. V shed 3 bases and J shed 0 bases, with 8 bases lying between them. Germline-derived CDR1 and CDR2 are LNHDA and SQIVND (reference sequence). CDR3 DNA sequence: TGTGCCAGTAGTATCCGGGCTTCTAACTATGGCTACACCTTC. Protein sequence: CASSIRASNYGYTF.

This clonotype was counted between two and nine times. The chain links TRBV6-1 to TRBJ2-1; D unclear. This CDR3 contains 15 residues. V was trimmed by 2 bases and J by 6 bases, leaving 14 bases between them. Germline assignment: CDR1 MNHNS and CDR2 SASEGT. CDR3 loop: CASSELSWLPNEQFF. CDR3 nucleotides: TGTGCCAGCAGTGAATTGTCGTGGTTACCCAATGAGCAGTTCTTC.

This clonotype was seen only a few times. This chain uses TRBV3-1 with TRBJ2-7, with 13 bases lining up with TRBD2. The V gene's germline CDR1 is LGHDT and CDR2 YNNKEL (reference sequence). After removal of 7 bases from V and 3 bases from J, the junction contained 6 bases not matched to a gene. CDR3 length equals 15 residues. In DNA, the CDR3 is TGTGCCAGCAAACTAGCGGGAGGGCCTGTCTACGAGCAGTACTTC. Translation gives CASKLAGGPVYEQYF.

This clonotype has a count of ten or more. The chain is built from TRBV11-3 and TRBJ1-2; D is ambiguous. Deletions cut 0 bases from V and 2 bases from J, with 10 bases between. CDR1 SGHNT and CDR2 YENEEA come from the germline V gene. The CDR3 totals 15 residues. As DNA, the CDR3 is TGTGCCAGCAGCTTAGATATGGCGGAGAACTATGGCTACACCTTC. Translation gives CASSLDMAENYGYTF.

This clonotype was found many times. V and J are TRBV2 and TRBJ2-1, with D perhaps TRBD2 (6 bases). The CDR3 length is 13 residues. V shed 4 bases and J shed 2 bases, with 6 bases lying between them. CDR1 and CDR2 (germline): SNHLY, FYNNEI. The CDR3 bases are TGTGCCAGCAGTGGGACTACCTACAATGAGCAGTTCTTC. Translation gives CASSGTTYNEQFF.

This clonotype was counted at least ten times. V and J are TRBV20-1 and TRBJ2-7, with a weak D call TRBD1 (7 bases). The germline V gene has CDR1 DFQATT and CDR2 SNEGSKA (reference sequence). The V gene lost 3 bases and the J gene lost 1 base, with 10 bases spanning the gap. The CDR3 sequence is 13 residues long. The CDR3, as DNA: TGCAGTGCTAGCCAGGGGGGATCCTACGAGCAGTACTTC. Encoded protein: CSASQGGSYEQYF.

This clonotype was recorded many times. The rearrangement uses TRBV14 and TRBJ1-1; maybe TRBD1 (6 bases). The CDR3 has 18 amino acids. Trimming cost V 0 bases and J 3 bases, with 20 bases left between them. CDR1 is SGHDN, CDR2 FVKESK, per germline. The CDR3 region is CASSQDWRTDAFHTEAFF. As DNA, the CDR3 is TGTGCCAGCAGCCAAGATTGGCGGACAGATGCGTTCCACACTGAAGCTTTCTTT. The variable domain in full, completed from reference TRBV14 and TRBJ1-1, reads EAGVTQFPSHSVIEKGQTVTLRCDPISGHDNLYWYRRVMGKEIKFLLHFVKESKQDESGMPNNRFLAERTGGTYSTLKVQPAELEDSGVYFCASSQDWRTDAFHTEAFFGQGTRLTVV.

The rearrangement links TRBV29-1 to TRBJ2-3; 7 nucleotides line up with TRBD2. The trim removed 4 bases at V and 4 bases at J, leaving 11 bases unmatched. Germline V gene sequence: CDR1 SQVTM, CDR2 ANQGSEA. CDR3 length: 15 residues. The CDR3 coding sequence is TGCAGCGTTGTTCTAACGGGAGGCCCCCCAGATACGCAGTATTTT. It is translated as CSVVLTGGPPDTQYF.

This clonotype has only a few counts. The CDR3: CASSPGQGLGANEKLFF. Written as DNA, the CDR3 is TGTGCCAGCAGTCCGGGACAGGGGTTGGGGGCTAATGAAAAACTGTTTTTT. The V gene is TRBV12-3 or TRBV12-4, the J gene TRBJ1-4; 10 bases are a match to TRBD1. After removal of 5 bases from V and 3 bases from J, the junction contained 9 bases not matched to a gene. CDR3 length: 17 amino acids.